Given below is one TCR beta chain in context. The data were taken from a study of CD8+ T cells in alopecia areata. As the sequencing template, cDNA was produced by extracting RNA and reverse transcribing it. Using immunoSEQ multiplex PCR, the repertoire was profiled, and TCRdb retains in-frame clones only, with some absent. The table shows about 120,000 clones, with around 45% occurring only once. Trimming pared 1 base from V and 7 bases from J, leaving 8 bases between. CDR1 and CDR2 from the germline V gene are SQVTM and ANQGSEA. This CDR3 spans 11 amino acids. The material sequenced was NKG2D-low CD8+ T cells sorted from blood. The sequence was collected from a human donor with alopecia areata. The chain combines TRBV29-1 with TRBJ2-7; D is unresolved. CDR3 protein: CSVEVFGEQYF. The CDR3 DNA follows: TGCAGCGTTGAAGTCTTTGGAGAGCAGTACTTC.